This is a list of T cell receptor beta chains from one sample in a study of cytomegalovirus exposure and HLA in healthy donors. TCRdb keeps only in-frame clones here, not all; method: immunoSEQ multiplex PCR. The sample comprises some 140,000 clones, around 79% of which are singletons, and roughly 10% rests with the top ten. The material sequenced was PBMCs. These receptors came from a woman aged 45-65 years in good health and CMV-seropositive. CDR3s include the opening cysteine and the closing phenylalanine or tryptophan. Fields, in order: D gene, clone size, J gene, V gene, CDR3 DNA, CDR3 protein. The D gene is left open where the match is weak. The size of a clone is reported for some rows only, either as once, few or many, or as a class for expanded clones.

NA,few,TRBJ1-1,TRBV14,TGTGCCAGCAGCCAAGACCCTGAGGGGGGGAGAACTGAAGCTTTCTTT,CASSQDPEGGRTEAFF
NA,NA,TRBJ2-7,TRBV30,TGTGCCTGGAGTGTAAACAATAAGTACGAGCAGTACTTC,CAWSVNNKYEQYF
NA,few,TRBJ2-1,TRBV18,TGTGCCAGCTCACCGCAACGGGGTTCCTACAATGAGCAGTTCTTC,CASSPQRGSYNEQFF
NA,NA,TRBJ1-2,TRBV11-2,TGTGCCAGCAGCCCTCAGGGCGTGGGCTACACCTTC,CASSPQGVGYTF
NA,NA,TRBJ1-4,TRBV9,TGTGCCAGCAACAGGGAGAATGAAAAACTGTTTTTT,CASNRENEKLFF
NA,NA,TRBJ1-1,TRBV30,TGTGCCAACGGACAGTTCTATGAAGCTTTCTTT,CANGQFYEAFF
TRBD2,NA,TRBJ2-7,TRBV18,TGTGCCAGCTCACCACGGGCTAGCGGGGGCTACGAGCAGTACTTC,CASSPRASGGYEQYF
NA,NA,TRBJ1-2,TRBV7-9,TGTGCCAGCAGCCTACAGGGTTTCTATGGCTACACCTTC,CASSLQGFYGYTF
NA,NA,TRBJ1-1,TRBV5-8,TGTGCCAGCAGCCGGTGGGAGTCCGACACTGAAGCTTTCTTT,CASSRWESDTEAFF
NA,NA,TRBJ1-1,TRBV19,TGTGCCAGTAGTATCGGCCAGGAGGGAAGGACTGAAGCTTTCTTT,CASSIGQEGRTEAFF
TRBD1,NA,TRBJ1-4,TRBV4-1,TGCGCCAGCAGCCAAGGCCTGCAAACCGGGACAGTGTTTTGG,CASSQGLQTGTVFW
TRBD1,NA,TRBJ1-2,TRBV7-6,TGTGCCAGCAGCTTAGGAGGGACAGGGGACTATGGCTACACCTTC,CASSLGGTGDYGYTF
NA,few,TRBJ1-1,TRBV6-6,TGTGCCAGCAACAAACAGAGTCTTAACACTGAAGCTTTCTTT,CASNKQSLNTEAFF
TRBD1,NA,TRBJ2-3,TRBV2,TGTGCCAGCAGGAGGACAGGGAACGCAGATACGCAGTATTTT,CASRRTGNADTQYF
NA,NA,TRBJ2-7,TRBV29-1,TGCAGCGTTGAAGGGCTAGGGGTCTCCTACGAGCAGTACTTC,CSVEGLGVSYEQYF
NA,NA,TRBJ2-5,TRBV7-6,TGTGCCAGCACCCAAAAATTGGTCAGCGGACAAGAGACCCAGTACTTC,CASTQKLVSGQETQYF
TRBD1,NA,TRBJ2-7,TRBV6-6,TGTGCCAGCAGTTACGGGGCAGGGGGTAGCGAGCAGTACTTC,CASSYGAGGSEQYF
TRBD2,NA,TRBJ2-5,TRBV9,TGTGCCAGCAGCGTCGCGGGGGGGCTGGAGACCCAGTACTTC,CASSVAGGLETQYF
TRBD2,NA,TRBJ2-7,TRBV19,TGTGCCAGTAGTATGAGGGGACTAAACTACGAGCAGTACTTC,CASSMRGLNYEQYF
TRBD1,NA,TRBJ2-7,TRBV6-5,TGTGCCAGCAGTTACTCGACAGGGTGGAACTACGAGCAGTACTTC,CASSYSTGWNYEQYF
NA,NA,TRBJ1-1,TRBV5-4,TGTGCCAGCAGCTCTCCCCGGGGAGGGACTGAAGCTTTCTTT,CASSSPRGGTEAFF
NA,NA,TRBJ1-5,TRBV23-1,TGCGCCAGCAGTCAATCGGTTGAAGCGGGAGCCCCCAATCAGCCCCAGCATTTT,CASSQSVEAGAPNQPQHF
NA,NA,TRBJ2-5,TRBV9,TGTGCCAGCAGCCTGGCCTGGGCAGACCAAGAGACCCAGTACTTC,CASSLAWADQETQYF
TRBD1,NA,TRBJ1-2,TRBV6-1,TGTGCCAGCAGGGAATCGACAGGGTATACCTATGGCTACACCTTC,CASRESTGYTYGYTF